This TCR beta chain is drawn from a study of tumor-infiltrating lymphocytes in primary liver carcinoma. For the study at large: T1-T3 N0M0 was the stage of the tumors, which were about 4.2 to 11 cm across.

The length of the CDR3 is 13 residues. Germline V lookup: CDR1 ENHRY, CDR2 SYGVKD. Constant-region priming of 500 ng total RNA yielded TCR beta cDNA. Nested multiplex PCR, run for three rounds with slightly modified ARM-PCR, yielded TCR beta libraries. PCR rounds one and two used TRBV1-TRBV30 forward primers with a C-beta reverse primer for 10 cycles each. TCRdb re-derived calls from the multiplex PCR reads in MiXCR, one entry per CDR3 protein. The sample carries about 210,000 distinct CDR3 sequences, approximately 65% recorded once. As regards this clonotype: Compared with germline, one end of the junction differs, possibly owing to a read error.

Germline DNA was extracted alongside blood RNA, which was obtained from unsorted whole blood. The V and J genes are TRBV10-3 and TRBJ2-2, with D unresolved. This clonotype was obtained from a woman aged 55-70 years with primary liver carcinoma and hepatitis B virus infection. The specimen was peripheral blood. CDR3 loop: CTISPANTGELFF. CDR3 nucleotides: TGTACCATCAGTCCCGCGAACACCGGGGAGCTGTTTTTT.